Listed below are T cell receptor beta chains from one sample, sequenced in a study of cytomegalovirus exposure and HLA in healthy donors. The data were produced by immunoSEQ multiplex PCR, yet TCRdb's version contains in-frame clones alone and is incomplete. The data hold about 210,000 clones, with around 87% observed a single time. The sample was PBMCs. All receptors come from a boy younger than 10 in good health and CMV-seronegative. Both conserved end residues are part of each CDR3. The D gene is left open where the match is weak. Only part of the rows carry a size: once, few, many, or a class if the clone is expanded.

abundance,v_gene,j_gene,d_gene,CDR3aa,CDR3nt
.,TRBV7-9,TRBJ2-7,TRBD2,CASSSTLAGVHEQYF,TGTGCCAGCAGCTCCACATTAGCGGGGGTCCACGAGCAGTACTTC
.,TRBV27,TRBJ1-2,TRBD1,CASRDSGTGEGYTF,TGTGCCAGCAGGGATTCCGGGACAGGGGAGGGCTACACCTTC
.,TRBV9,TRBJ1-6,.,CASSVDKGTGRSSYNSPLHF,TGTGCCAGCAGCGTCGACAAGGGAACAGGCCGAAGCTCCTATAATTCACCCCTCCACTTT
.,TRBV2,TRBJ2-7,.,CASRGASANSYEQYF,TGTGCCAGCAGGGGCGCTTCTGCCAACTCCTACGAGCAGTACTTC
once,TRBV28,TRBJ1-4,.,CASGVRGEKLFF,TGTGCCAGCGGCGTAAGGGGGGAAAAACTGTTTTTT
.,TRBV19,TRBJ2-1,TRBD1,CASSTDRGIRNEQFF,TGTGCCAGTAGTACGGACAGGGGAATTCGGAATGAGCAGTTCTTC
.,TRBV9,TRBJ1-4,.,CASSVDINEKLFF,TGTGCCAGCAGCGTAGACATTAATGAAAAACTGTTTTTT
.,TRBV6-1,TRBJ2-1,.,CASSLARGLDEQFF,TGTGCCAGCAGTCTGGCCCGAGGATTGGATGAGCAGTTCTTC
.,TRBV25-1,TRBJ2-3,TRBD2,CASSELGGGAADTQYF,TGTGCCAGCAGTGAACTCGGCGGGGGGGCCGCAGATACGCAGTATTTT
.,TRBV27,TRBJ1-2,TRBD1,CASRRSGQGAFGYTF,TGTGCCAGCAGAAGGTCAGGACAGGGGGCTTTCGGCTACACCTTC
.,TRBV2,TRBJ2-2,.,CATRLGADTGELFF,TGTGCCACCAGATTAGGGGCGGACACCGGGGAGCTGTTTTTT
few,TRBV5-8,TRBJ1-4,.,CASSPYGTAVNEKLFF,TGTGCCAGCAGCCCCTATGGCACAGCTGTTAATGAAAAACTGTTTTTT
.,TRBV10-2,TRBJ1-4,.,CASSESGGGSEKLFF,TGCGCCAGCAGTGAGAGCGGGGGGGGGAGCGAAAAACTGTTTTTT
.,TRBV19,TRBJ2-7,TRBD1,CATSRQGWGEQYF,TGTGCCACCTCTCGACAGGGCTGGGGCGAGCAGTACTTC
.,TRBV13,TRBJ2-7,.,CASSTHRVQNSHEQYF,TGTGCCAGCAGCACCCACAGGGTACAAAATTCCCACGAGCAGTACTTC
.,TRBV10-1,TRBJ1-5,.,CASSDPGQPQHF,TGCGCCAGCAGTGACCCCGGGCAGCCCCAGCATTTT
.,TRBV4-1,TRBJ2-7,TRBD2,CASSQGLAGVEQYF,TGCGCCAGCAGCCAGGGACTAGCGGGAGTCGAGCAGTACTTC
.,TRBV28,TRBJ1-1,TRBD1,CASSSGQYTEAFF,TGTGCCAGCAGTTCGGGACAGTACACTGAAGCTTTCTTT
once,TRBV9,TRBJ2-5,TRBD2,CASSVDALAGVRGETQYF,TGTGCCAGCAGCGTAGACGCTCTAGCGGGAGTTCGAGGAGAGACCCAGTACTTC
.,TRBV10-3,TRBJ1-3,.,CAISADLSGNTIYF,TGTGCCATCAGTGCGGACTTATCTGGAAACACCATATATTTT
.,TRBV6-5,TRBJ2-7,.,CASSSWPPYEQYF,TGTGCCAGCAGTTCTTGGCCACCCTACGAGCAGTACTTC
.,TRBV9,TRBJ2-5,TRBD2,CASSVEGSGGAETQYF,TGTGCCAGCAGCGTAGAGGGTAGCGGGGGTGCAGAGACCCAGTACTTC
.,TRBV28,TRBJ2-5,.,CASSSLSSRETQYF,TGTGCCAGCAGTTCCCTCTCTAGTCGGGAGACCCAGTACTTC
.,TRBV7-9,TRBJ2-5,TRBD1,CASSLYGTGQETQYF,TGTGCCAGCAGCTTATACGGGACAGGGCAAGAGACCCAGTACTTC
.,TRBV9,TRBJ2-7,.,CASSVGSGPYEQYF,TGTGCCAGCAGCGTGGGTAGCGGACCCTACGAGCAGTACTTC
.,TRBV10-2,TRBJ2-1,.,CASSRTDEQFF,TGCGCCAGCAGTAGAACAGATGAGCAGTTCTTC
.,TRBV5-4,TRBJ2-5,.,CASSLRGSGETQYF,TGTGCCAGCAGCTTGCGGGGGAGCGGAGAGACCCAGTACTTC
.,TRBV2,TRBJ2-3,TRBD2,CASSEALLERGHTDTQYF,TGTGCCAGCAGTGAAGCGCTTTTGGAGCGGGGCCACACAGATACGCAGTATTTT
few,TRBV5-1,TRBJ1-6,.,CASSVSSSSPLHF,TGCGCCAGCAGCGTATCATCAAGCTCACCCCTCCACTTT
once,TRBV29-1,TRBJ1-1,.,CSVQEGADTEAFF,TGCAGCGTTCAAGAAGGGGCCGACACTGAAGCTTTCTTT
.,TRBV5-4,TRBJ2-7,.,CASSFEREVGNEQYF,TGTGCCAGCAGCTTCGAGAGGGAGGTGGGTAATGAGCAGTACTTC
.,TRBV30,TRBJ1-2,.,CAWSTYRDGYTF,TGTGCCTGGAGTACATACAGGGATGGCTACACCTTC
.,TRBV30,TRBJ2-1,TRBD1,CAWSEPGQLYNEQFF,TGTGCCTGGAGTGAACCGGGACAGCTATACAATGAGCAGTTCTTC
.,TRBV7-9,TRBJ2-7,.,CASSWGDSFYEQYF,TGTGCCAGCAGCTGGGGGGACAGCTTCTACGAGCAGTACTTC
few,TRBV28,TRBJ1-1,.,CASSSQGMNTEAFF,TGTGCCAGCAGTTCACAGGGAATGAACACTGAAGCTTTCTTT
.,TRBV28,TRBJ2-1,.,CASSSDSRNNEQFF,TGTGCCAGCAGCTCGGACAGTCGAAACAATGAGCAGTTCTTC
once,TRBV7-9,TRBJ2-7,.,CASSLGLGVAEQYF,TGTGCCAGCAGCTTAGGCCTGGGAGTCGCCGAGCAGTACTTC
.,TRBV7-9,TRBJ2-4,.,CSSQGAAKNIQYF,TGTTCCAGTCAGGGCGCGGCCAAAAACATTCAGTACTTC
.,TRBV2,TRBJ1-4,.,CASRRTGSRDEKLFF,TGTGCCAGCAGGAGAACAGGGTCTAGGGATGAAAAACTGTTTTTT
.,TRBV30,TRBJ1-5,.,CAWSDEQVFGGQPQHF,TGTGCCTGGAGTGATGAACAGGTTTTTGGCGGTCAGCCCCAGCATTTT
.,TRBV20-1,TRBJ1-1,.,CSASGGYEAFF,TGCAGTGCTAGTGGCGGTTATGAAGCTTTCTTT
.,TRBV16,TRBJ2-7,.,CASSLSAGSYEQYF,TGTGCCAGCAGCCTCTCGGCAGGCTCCTACGAGCAGTACTTC
once,TRBV28,TRBJ2-7,.,CASSKQGGPSSYEQYF,TGTGCCAGCAGTAAACAGGGAGGGCCCAGCTCCTACGAGCAGTACTTC
.,TRBV5-5,TRBJ2-3,.,CASSLSPSADTQYF,TGTGCCAGCAGCTTGAGCCCTAGCGCAGATACGCAGTATTTT
few,TRBV9,TRBJ1-1,.,CASSVGGGSTEAFF,TGTGCCAGCAGCGTTGGGGGGGGGTCCACTGAAGCTTTCTTT
few,TRBV4-2,TRBJ1-5,TRBD1,CASSRNRGPDQPQHF,TGTGCCAGCAGCCGAAACAGGGGTCCTGATCAGCCCCAGCATTTT
few,TRBV7-9,TRBJ2-3,TRBD2,CASSLELAGGTDTQYF,TGTGCCAGCAGCTTAGAACTAGCGGGAGGCACAGATACGCAGTATTTT
.,TRBV9,TRBJ2-1,.,CASSAPGSSYNEQFF,TGTGCCAGCAGCGCCCCTGGGAGCTCCTACAATGAGCAGTTCTTC
.,TRBV6-5,TRBJ1-5,.,CASSEANQPQHF,TGTGCCAGCAGTGAGGCCAATCAGCCCCAGCATTTT
.,TRBV2,TRBJ2-1,TRBD2,CASRSGVGLAVYNEQFF,TGTGCCAGCAGGAGTGGGGTGGGACTAGCGGTCTACAATGAGCAGTTCTTC
few,TRBV4-1,TRBJ2-1,.,CASRQGGGEQFF,TGCGCCAGCAGACAAGGAGGGGGTGAGCAGTTCTTC
.,TRBV2,TRBJ2-7,TRBD1,CARGAGGYEQYF,TGTGCCAGGGGAGCAGGGGGCTACGAGCAGTACTTC